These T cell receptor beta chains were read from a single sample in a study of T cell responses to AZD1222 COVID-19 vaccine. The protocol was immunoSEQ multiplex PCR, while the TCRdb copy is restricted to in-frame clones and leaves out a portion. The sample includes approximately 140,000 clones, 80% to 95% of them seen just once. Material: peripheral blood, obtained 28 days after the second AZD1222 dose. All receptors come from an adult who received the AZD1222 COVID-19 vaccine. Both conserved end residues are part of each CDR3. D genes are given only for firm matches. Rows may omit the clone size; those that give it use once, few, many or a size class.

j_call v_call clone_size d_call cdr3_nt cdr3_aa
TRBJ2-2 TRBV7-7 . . TGTGCTAGCAGCTTAGGAGGGCCCCGGGGCGGGGAGCTGTTTTTT CASSLGGPRGGELFF
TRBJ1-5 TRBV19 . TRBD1 TGTGCCAGCAAAAACCCGAGCCGACAGGGGCATCAGCCCCAGCATTTT CASKNPSRQGHQPQHF
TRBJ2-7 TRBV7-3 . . TGTGCCAGCAGCTTAGGGTCAGCCTACGAGCAGTACTTC CASSLGSAYEQYF
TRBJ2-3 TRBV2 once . TGTGCCAGCATGTCAGCCCGGAATACGCAGTATTTT CASMSARNTQYF
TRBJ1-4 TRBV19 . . TGTGCCAGTAGTTCCACCGGGAGCCAACTCGAAAAACTGTTTTTT CASSSTGSQLEKLFF
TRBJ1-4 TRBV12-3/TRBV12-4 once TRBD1 TGTGCCAGCAGTTTGGGCGGACAGGAACTGTTTTTT CASSLGGQELFF
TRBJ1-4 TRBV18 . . TGTGCCAGCTCACGGAGCGGTGGGACTAATGAAAAACTGTTTTTT CASSRSGGTNEKLFF
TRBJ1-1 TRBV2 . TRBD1 TGTGCCAGCAGTGATGGGGGCTTAGGGACAGGGGGCTTCACTGAAGCTTTCTTT CASSDGGLGTGGFTEAFF
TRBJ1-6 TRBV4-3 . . TGCGCCAGCAGCCGGGCCCTGGGATATAATTCACCCCTCCACTTT CASSRALGYNSPLHF
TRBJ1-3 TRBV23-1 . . TGCGCCAGCAGTCAAAGACAGAACTCTGGAAACACCATATATTTT CASSQRQNSGNTIYF
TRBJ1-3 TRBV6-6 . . TGTGCCAGCAGTAGGGCCCATCCCCCGTCTCTCTATTTT CASSRAHPPSLYF
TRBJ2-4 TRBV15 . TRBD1 TGTGCCACCAGCGCTCGACCTGGAACAGGGGCCTTAGCCAAAAACATTCAGTACTTC CATSARPGTGALAKNIQYF
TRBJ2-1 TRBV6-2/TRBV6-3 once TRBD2 TGTGCCAGCAGTTACGTCTGGCGGACTAGCGGGTGGGGGCATGAGCAGTTCTTC CASSYVWRTSGWGHEQFF
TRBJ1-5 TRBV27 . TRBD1 TGTGCCAGCAGTGCAGGGGGGGACAATCAGCCCCAGCATTTT CASSAGGDNQPQHF
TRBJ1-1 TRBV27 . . TGTGCCAGCAGTGCATTCAGGAATTTGAACACTGAAGCTTTCTTT CASSAFRNLNTEAFF
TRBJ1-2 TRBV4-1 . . TGCGCCAGCAGCCAAGAAAGGCTCCCCGGACTCCCCCACTATGGCTACACCTTC CASSQERLPGLPHYGYTF
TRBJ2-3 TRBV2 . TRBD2 TGTGCCAGCAGGACTAGCGGGTTTACTAGCACAGATACGCAGTATTTT CASRTSGFTSTDTQYF
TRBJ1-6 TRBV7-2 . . TGTGCCAGCAGCCCCGGGTTTTCACCCCTCCACTTT CASSPGFSPLHF
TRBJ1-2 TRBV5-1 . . TGCGCCAGCAGCTTGGGGGGCCCTGGCTACACCTTC CASSLGGPGYTF
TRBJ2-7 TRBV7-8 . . TGTGCCAGCAGCCGTGGACCCGCGGGCTACGAGCAGTACTTC CASSRGPAGYEQYF
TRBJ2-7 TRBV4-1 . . TGCGCCAGCAGCCAAGCATGGGTGTCCGCCTACGAGCAGTACTTC CASSQAWVSAYEQYF
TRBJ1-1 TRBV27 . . TGTGCCAGCAGGGGATCCAGGGCTTTGAACACTGAAGCTTTCTTT CASRGSRALNTEAFF
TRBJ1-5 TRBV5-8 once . TGTGCCAGCAGCTCCACCCCGGGGCGCCTGAATCAGCCCCAGCATTTT CASSSTPGRLNQPQHF
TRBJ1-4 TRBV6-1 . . TGTGCCAGCAGTGAATGGTTTGCAACTAATGAAAAACTGTTTTTT CASSEWFATNEKLFF
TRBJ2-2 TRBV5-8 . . TGTGCCAGCAGCTTGGTCAGGGGGGCCGCGGCCGGGGAGCTGTTTTTT CASSLVRGAAAGELFF
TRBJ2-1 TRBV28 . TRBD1 TGTGCCAGCGGGGGACAGATCATGAGTGAGCAGTTCTTC CASGGQIMSEQFF
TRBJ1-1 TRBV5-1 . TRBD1 TGCGCCAGCAGCCACCTTCCGGGACAGGGGCCGAACACTGAAGCTTTCTTT CASSHLPGQGPNTEAFF